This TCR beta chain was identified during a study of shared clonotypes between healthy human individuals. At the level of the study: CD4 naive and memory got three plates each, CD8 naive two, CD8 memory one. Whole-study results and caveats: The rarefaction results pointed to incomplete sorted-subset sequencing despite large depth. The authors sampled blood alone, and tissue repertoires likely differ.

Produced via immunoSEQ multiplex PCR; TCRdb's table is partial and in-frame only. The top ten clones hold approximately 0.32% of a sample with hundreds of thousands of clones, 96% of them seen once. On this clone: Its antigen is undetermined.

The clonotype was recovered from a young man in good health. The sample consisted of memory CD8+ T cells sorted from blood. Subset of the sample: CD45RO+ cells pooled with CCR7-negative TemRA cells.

CDR3 region: CSASVRQGYNEQFF. The CDR3 region has the DNA TGCAGCGCCTCGGTGAGACAGGGCTACAATGAGCAGTTCTTC. J is TRBJ2-1 and V is TRBV29-1; 7 bases map to TRBD1. The junction had 9 bases not matched to a gene; V was cut back by 7 bases and J by 3 bases. Germline V gives CDR1 SQVTM, CDR2 ANQGSEA. This CDR3 region has 14 residues.